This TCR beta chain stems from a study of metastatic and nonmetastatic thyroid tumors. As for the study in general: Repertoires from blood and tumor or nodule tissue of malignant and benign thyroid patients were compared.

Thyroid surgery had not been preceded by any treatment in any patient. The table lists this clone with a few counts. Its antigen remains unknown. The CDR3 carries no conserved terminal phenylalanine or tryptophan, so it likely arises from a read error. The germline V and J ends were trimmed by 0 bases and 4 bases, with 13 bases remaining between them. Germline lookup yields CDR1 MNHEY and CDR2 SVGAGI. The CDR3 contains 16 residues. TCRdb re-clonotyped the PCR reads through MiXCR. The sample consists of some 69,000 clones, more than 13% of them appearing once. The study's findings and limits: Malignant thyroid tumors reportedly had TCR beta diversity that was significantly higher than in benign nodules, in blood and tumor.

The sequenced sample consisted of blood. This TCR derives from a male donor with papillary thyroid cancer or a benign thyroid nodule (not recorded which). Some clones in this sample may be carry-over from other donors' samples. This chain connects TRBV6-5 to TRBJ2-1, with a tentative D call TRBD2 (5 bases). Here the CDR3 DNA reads TGTGCCAGCAGTTACTCGGGAGCGGTTGGGTACAATGAGCAGTTCCTC. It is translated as CASSYSGAVGYNEQFL.